The 7 T cell receptor beta chains below come from one sample, sequenced in a study of blood T cell repertoires in COVID-19. Profiled with immunoSEQ multiplex PCR; TCRdb holds only in-frame clones, not every one. The table shows approximately 60,000 clones, with 87% occurring only once. The sample taken for sequencing was peripheral blood. These receptors were collected from a woman aged 80 or over with COVID-19, enrolled during active disease.

J is TRBJ2-7 and V is TRBV6-5, with D possibly matching TRBD1 (5 bases). This CDR3 comprises 13 residues. Trimming stripped 4 bases from V and 6 bases from J, with 13 bases between. Germline values: CDR1 MNHEY, CDR2 SVGAGI. The CDR3: CASSFFARGEQYF. CDR3 DNA sequence: TGTGCCAGCAGTTTTTTTGCTAGGGGCGAGCAGTACTTC.

This sequence joins TRBV27 and TRBJ2-7, with 13 bases that match TRBD2. This CDR3 has 13 amino acids. V was clipped by 8 bases and J by 6 bases; unmatched bases: 4. In germline, CDR1 is MNHEY, CDR2 SMNVEV (reference sequence). CDR3 in amino acids: CASRRLAGGEQYF. The CDR3, as DNA: TGTGCCAGCCGCCGACTAGCGGGGGGCGAGCAGTACTTC.

This sequence joins TRBV29-1 and TRBJ1-2; TRBD1 is a possible D gene (6 bases). The ends were cut back, 6 bases at V and 1 base at J, with 12 bases in the middle. Germline lookup yields CDR1 SQVTM and CDR2 ANQGSEA. The CDR3 totals 13 residues. CDR3 nucleotide sequence: TGCAGCGTGTACAACAGGGATAACTATGGCTACACCTTC. Protein: CSVYNRDNYGYTF.

This clone turned up a few times. The chain is built from TRBV19 and TRBJ2-5; 11 bases line up with TRBD2. V was clipped by 5 bases and J by 1 base; unmatched bases: 6. The CDR3 contains 16 residues. Per the germline V gene, CDR1 is LNHDA and CDR2 is SQIVND (reference sequence). The CDR3 region is CASSAGLAVTQETQYF. The DNA for the CDR3 is TGTGCCAGTAGTGCGGGACTAGCGGTCACCCAAGAGACCCAGTACTTC. Combining the CDR3 with reference TRBV19 and TRBJ2-5 gives the whole variable domain DGGITQSPKYLFRKEGQNVTLSCEQNLNHDAMYWYRQDPGQGLRLIYYSQIVNDFQKGDIAEGYSVSREKKESFPLTVTSAQKNPTAFYLCASSAGLAVTQETQYFGPGTRLLVL.

The chain couples TRBV14 to TRBJ2-1, with a possible D match to TRBD1 (6 bases). The CDR3 has 14 amino acids. Trimming took 1 base from V and 6 from J, leaving 10 bases between them. Germline V gives CDR1 SGHDN, CDR2 FVKESK. The CDR3 sequence: CASSQGTAFNEQFF. The CDR3 DNA reads as TGTGCCAGCAGCCAAGGGACAGCCTTCAATGAGCAGTTCTTC.

The gene calls are TRBV2 and TRBJ2-2, with 8 bases lining up with TRBD1. The CDR3 extends over 15 amino acids. J gave up 5 bases and V 4 bases, and 6 bases lay outside the gene matches. CDR1 is SNHLY, CDR2 FYNNEI, per germline. In DNA form, the CDR3 reads TGTGCCAGCAGTGGGGGGCAGGGGGCGACCGGGGAGCTGTTTTTT. Residues: CASSGGQGATGELFF.

The genes are TRBV3-1 (or the pseudogene TRBV3-2) and TRBJ1-1; no reliable D call. The CDR3 has 14 amino acids. V dropped 1 base and J dropped 1 base, with 7 bases sitting between them. Germline CDR1 LGHDT, CDR2 YNNKEL (reference sequence). CDR3 DNA: TGTGCCAGCAGCCAAGTTTCCGGGAACACTGAAGCTTTCTTT. It is translated as CASSQVSGNTEAFF.